The T cell receptor (beta chain) under discussion was sequenced for a study of blood T cells in healthy people across ages. Overall study results and limits: In older individuals, TCR beta diversity per million T cells was lower, falling roughly linearly with age.

Looked up from germline, CDR1 is MNHEY and CDR2 is SVGEGT. The CDR3 covers 16 residues. Trimming took 6 bases from V and 0 from J, leaving 16 bases between them. Through a sample-barcoded 5' primer and a J-beta primer mix, a second PCR was run for roughly 7 to 11 cycles. All samples gave at least 2.5 million CDR3-containing paired-end reads. TCRdb re-called the 5' RACE reads through MiXCR, storing one row per CDR3 protein. The table records 650,000 to 950,000 distinct CDR3 sequences, approximately 44% of them present only once. Details on this clonotype: Its cognate antigen is unknown.

Sequenced sample: blood. The sequence came from a man aged 60 to 75 in good health. The gene calls are TRBV6-2 or TRBV6-3 and TRBJ2-3; TRBD1 might be the D (6 bases). The CDR3 region is CASSTHRGGSTDTQYF. CDR3 DNA: TGTGCCAGCAGCACCCACCGTGGGGGCAGCACAGATACGCAGTATTTT.